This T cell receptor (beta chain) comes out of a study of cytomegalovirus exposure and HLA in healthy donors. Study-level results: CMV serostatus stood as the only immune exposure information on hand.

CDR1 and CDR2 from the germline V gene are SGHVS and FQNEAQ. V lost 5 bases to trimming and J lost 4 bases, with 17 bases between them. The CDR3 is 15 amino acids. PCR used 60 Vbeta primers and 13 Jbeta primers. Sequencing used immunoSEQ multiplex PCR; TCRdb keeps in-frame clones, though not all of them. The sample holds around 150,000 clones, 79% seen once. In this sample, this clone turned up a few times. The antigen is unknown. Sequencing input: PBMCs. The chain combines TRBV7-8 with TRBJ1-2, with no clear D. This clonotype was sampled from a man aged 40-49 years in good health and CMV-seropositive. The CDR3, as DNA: TGTGCCAGCAGCCCCCGGGAAGGGCCGGGCTATGGCTACACCTTC. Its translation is CASSPREGPGYGYTF.